These T cell receptor beta chains were read from a single sample in a study of cytotoxic CD8 clonotypes in ibrutinib-treated CLL. The method was immunoSEQ multiplex PCR; TCRdb's version includes in-frame clones alone and lacks a portion of them. The table includes a few hundred thousand clones, roughly 80% detected once. This material consisted of PBMCs, taken before ibrutinib treatment. Receptors were obtained from a human donor with chronic lymphocytic leukemia. Each CDR3 is given with its conserved first and last residue.

>TRBJ2-2|TRBV4-1
CASSHSGTGNTGELFF
>TRBJ2-1|TRBV7-7
CASSPGGGGEQFF
>TRBJ2-1|TRBV19
CATSGSSYNEQFF
>TRBJ2-2|TRBV27
CASSRLNTGELFF
>TRBJ1-3|TRBV4-2
CASSQKGSSGNTIYF
>TRBJ2-1|TRBV29-1
CSVAAGALKSYYNEQFF
>TRBJ2-1|TRBV30
CAWSVSLAGQFF
>TRBJ2-7|TRBV11-2
CASSFAGDEQYF
>TRBJ2-7|TRBV19
CASRGPDMGAYEQYF
>TRBJ1-2|TRBV9
CASSALLGGGYTF
>TRBJ1-3|TRBV18
CASSPLATRSGNTIYF
>TRBJ2-5|TRBV9
CASSIRSGTSGLGETQYF
>TRBJ2-5|TRBV18
CASSPRLAGGQETQYF
>TRBJ1-4|TRBV2
CASSRTTDRGPNEKLFF
>TRBJ2-1|TRBV27
CASSEPGQENEQFF
>TRBJ2-3|TRBV7-2
CASSLERDYTDTQYF
>TRBJ2-7|TRBV5-4
CASSLPSGLTTEQYF
>TRBJ2-5|TRBV30
CARVEGGETQYF
>TRBJ1-1|TRBV7-8
CASSERYRQLYTEAFF
>TRBJ1-2|TRBV20-1
CSARVRYGYTF
>TRBJ1-5|TRBV2
CASSEGRNSNQPQHF
>TRBJ2-7|TRBV15
CATSRDPQYEQYF
>TRBJ2-7|TRBV5-6
CASSWGLAGSYEQYF
>TRBJ2-6|TRBV21-1
CASSKALFHSGANVLTF
>TRBJ1-1|TRBV27
CASSPEMNTEAFF
>TRBJ1-3|TRBV5-6
CASSRGSGNTIYF
>TRBJ2-7|TRBV27
CASSFSGSPPGSYEQYF
>TRBJ2-1|TRBV23-1
CASSQYIDRGTYNEQFF
>TRBJ2-2|TRBV7-2
CASSRDWNTGELFF